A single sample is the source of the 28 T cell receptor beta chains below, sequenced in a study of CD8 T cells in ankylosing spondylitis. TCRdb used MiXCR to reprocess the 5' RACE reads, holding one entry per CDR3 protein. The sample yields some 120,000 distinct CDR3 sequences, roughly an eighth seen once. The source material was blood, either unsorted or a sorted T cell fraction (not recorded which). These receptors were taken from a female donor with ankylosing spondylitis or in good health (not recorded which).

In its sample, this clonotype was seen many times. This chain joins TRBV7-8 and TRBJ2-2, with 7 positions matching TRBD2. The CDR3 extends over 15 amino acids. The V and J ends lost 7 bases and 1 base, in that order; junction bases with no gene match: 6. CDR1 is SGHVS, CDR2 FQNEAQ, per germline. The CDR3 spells CASTERGVNTGELFF. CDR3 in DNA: TGTGCCAGCACCGAGCGGGGCGTGAACACCGGGGAGCTGTTTTTT.

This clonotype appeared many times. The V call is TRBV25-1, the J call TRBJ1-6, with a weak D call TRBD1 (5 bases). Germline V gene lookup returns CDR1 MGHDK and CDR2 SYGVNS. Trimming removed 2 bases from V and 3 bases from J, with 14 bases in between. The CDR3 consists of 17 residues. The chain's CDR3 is CASSEQGGTFYNSPLHF. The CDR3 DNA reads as TGTGCCAGCAGTGAACAGGGAGGCACCTTCTATAATTCACCCCTCCACTTT. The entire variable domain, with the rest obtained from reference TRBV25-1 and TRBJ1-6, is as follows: EADIYQTPRYLVIGTGKKITLECSQTMGHDKMYWYQQDPGMELHLIHYSYGVNSTEKGDLSSESTVSRIRTEHFPLTLESARPSHTSQYLCASSEQGGTFYNSPLHFGNGTRLTVT.

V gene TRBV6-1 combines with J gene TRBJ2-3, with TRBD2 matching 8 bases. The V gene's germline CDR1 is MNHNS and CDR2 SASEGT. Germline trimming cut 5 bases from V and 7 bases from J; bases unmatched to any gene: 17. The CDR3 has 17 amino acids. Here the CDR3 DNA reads TGTGCCAGCAGTCTAAGGAGACTAGCGTCCGAAGGGAATACGCAGTATTTT. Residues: CASSLRRLASEGNTQYF.

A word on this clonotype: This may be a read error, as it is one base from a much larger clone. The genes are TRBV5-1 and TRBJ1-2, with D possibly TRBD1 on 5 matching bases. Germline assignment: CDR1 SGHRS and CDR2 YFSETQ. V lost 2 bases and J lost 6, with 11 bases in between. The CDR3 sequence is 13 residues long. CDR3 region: CASSFGAADGYTF. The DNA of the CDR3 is TGCGCCAGCAGCTTCGGGGCGGCGGATGGCTACACCTTC.

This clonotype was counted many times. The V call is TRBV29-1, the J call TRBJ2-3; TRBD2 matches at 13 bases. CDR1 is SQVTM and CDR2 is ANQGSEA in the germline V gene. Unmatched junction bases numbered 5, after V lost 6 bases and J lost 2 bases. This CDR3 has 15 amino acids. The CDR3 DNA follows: TGCAGCGTCGAGGGACTAGCGGGATTCACAGATACGCAGTATTTT. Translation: CSVEGLAGFTDTQYF.

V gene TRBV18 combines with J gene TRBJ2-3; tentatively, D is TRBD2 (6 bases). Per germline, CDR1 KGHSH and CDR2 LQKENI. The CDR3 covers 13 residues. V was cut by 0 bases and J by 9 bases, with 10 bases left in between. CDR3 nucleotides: TGTGCCAGCTCACCACCTCCGGGGGAAACGCAGTATTTT. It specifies CASSPPPGETQYF.

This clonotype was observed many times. The chain's CDR3 is CSASPRAPDTQYF. The CDR3 DNA is TGCAGTGCTAGCCCTAGGGCCCCAGATACGCAGTATTTT. The chain carries TRBV20-1 and TRBJ2-3; D ambiguous. Trimming cost V 3 bases and J 4 bases, with 11 bases left between them. CDR1 and CDR2 (germline): DFQATT, SNEGSKA (reference sequence). The CDR3 consists of 13 residues.

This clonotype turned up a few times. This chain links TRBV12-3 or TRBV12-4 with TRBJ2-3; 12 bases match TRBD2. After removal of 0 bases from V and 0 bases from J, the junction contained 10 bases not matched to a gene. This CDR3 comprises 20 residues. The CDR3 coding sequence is TGTGCCAGCAGTTTAGCGCACGGACTAGCGGGAATCTCTAGCACAGATACGCAGTATTTT. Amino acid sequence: CASSLAHGLAGISSTDTQYF.

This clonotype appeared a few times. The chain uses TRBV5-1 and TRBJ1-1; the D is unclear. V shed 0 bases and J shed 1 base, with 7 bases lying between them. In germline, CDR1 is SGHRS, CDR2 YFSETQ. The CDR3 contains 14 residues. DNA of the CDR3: TGCGCCAGCAGCTTGGGGCAAACGAACACTGAAGCTTTCTTT. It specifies CASSLGQTNTEAFF.

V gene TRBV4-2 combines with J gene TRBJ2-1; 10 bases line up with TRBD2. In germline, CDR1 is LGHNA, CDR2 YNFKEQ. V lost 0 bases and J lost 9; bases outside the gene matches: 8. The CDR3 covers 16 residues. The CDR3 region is CASSQDGSGGAGEQFF. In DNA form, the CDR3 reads TGTGCCAGCAGCCAAGATGGAAGCGGGGGGGCAGGTGAGCAGTTCTTC.

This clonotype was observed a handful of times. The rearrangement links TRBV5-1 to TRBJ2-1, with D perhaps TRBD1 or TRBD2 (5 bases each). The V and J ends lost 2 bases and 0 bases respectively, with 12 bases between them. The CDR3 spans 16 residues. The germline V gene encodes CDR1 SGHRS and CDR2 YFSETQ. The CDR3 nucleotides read TGCGCCAGCAGCTTTAGGGACCTGAGCTCCTACAATGAGCAGTTCTTC. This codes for CASSFRDLSSYNEQFF.

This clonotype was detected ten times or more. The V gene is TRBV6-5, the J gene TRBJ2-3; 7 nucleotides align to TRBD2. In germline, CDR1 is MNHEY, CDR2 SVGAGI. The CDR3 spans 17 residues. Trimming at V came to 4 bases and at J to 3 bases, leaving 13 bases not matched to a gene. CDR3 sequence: CASSFRTLGGLTDTQYF. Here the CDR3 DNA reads TGTGCCAGCAGTTTCCGTACCCTCGGGGGGTTAACAGATACGCAGTATTTT.

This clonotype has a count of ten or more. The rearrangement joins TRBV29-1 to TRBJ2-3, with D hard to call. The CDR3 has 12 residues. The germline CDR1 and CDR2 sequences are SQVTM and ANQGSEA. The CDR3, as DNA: TGCGCCGGAATGGGGATTACAGATACGCAGTATTTT. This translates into CAGMGITDTQYF.

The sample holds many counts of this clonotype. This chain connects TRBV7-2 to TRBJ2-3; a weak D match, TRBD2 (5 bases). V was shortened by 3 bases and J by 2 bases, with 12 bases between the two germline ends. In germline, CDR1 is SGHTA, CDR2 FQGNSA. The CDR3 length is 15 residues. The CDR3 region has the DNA TGTGCCAGCAGCTTGTCCCCGGGAATCACAGATACGCAGTATTTT. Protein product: CASSLSPGITDTQYF.

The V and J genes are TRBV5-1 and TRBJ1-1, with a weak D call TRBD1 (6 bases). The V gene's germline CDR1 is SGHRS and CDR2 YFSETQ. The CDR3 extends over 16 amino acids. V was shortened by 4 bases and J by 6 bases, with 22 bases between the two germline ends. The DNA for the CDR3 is TGCGCCAGCAGCGGGGACGGGGGGCCGGGGAGGGCTGAAGCTTTCTTT. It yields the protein CASSGDGGPGRAEAFF.

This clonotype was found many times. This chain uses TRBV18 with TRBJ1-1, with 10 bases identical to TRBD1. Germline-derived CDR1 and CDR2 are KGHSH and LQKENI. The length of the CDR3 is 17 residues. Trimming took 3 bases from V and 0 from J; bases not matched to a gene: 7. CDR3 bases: TGTGCCAGCTCACCTAGGGACAGGGGAGGTCTGAACACTGAAGCTTTCTTT. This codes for CASSPRDRGGLNTEAFF.

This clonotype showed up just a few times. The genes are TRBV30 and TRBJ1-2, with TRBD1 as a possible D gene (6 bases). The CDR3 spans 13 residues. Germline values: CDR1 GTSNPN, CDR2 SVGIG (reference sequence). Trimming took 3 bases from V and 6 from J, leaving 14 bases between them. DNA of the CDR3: TGTGCCTGGAGCGCCGGGACATACGATGGCTACACCTTC. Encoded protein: CAWSAGTYDGYTF.

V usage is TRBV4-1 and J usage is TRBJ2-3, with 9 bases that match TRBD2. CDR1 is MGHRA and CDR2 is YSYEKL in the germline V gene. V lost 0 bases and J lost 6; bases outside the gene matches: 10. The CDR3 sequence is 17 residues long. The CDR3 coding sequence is TGCGCCAGCAGCCAAGATCAAGTAGGGAGCGGGAGGGATACGCAGTATTTT. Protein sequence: CASSQDQVGSGRDTQYF.

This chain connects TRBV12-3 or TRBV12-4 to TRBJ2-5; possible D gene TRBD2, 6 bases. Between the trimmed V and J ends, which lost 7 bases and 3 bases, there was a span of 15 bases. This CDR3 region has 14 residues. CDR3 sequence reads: CASTPDYAKETQYF. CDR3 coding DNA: TGTGCCAGCACCCCGGACTACGCCAAAGAGACCCAGTACTTC.

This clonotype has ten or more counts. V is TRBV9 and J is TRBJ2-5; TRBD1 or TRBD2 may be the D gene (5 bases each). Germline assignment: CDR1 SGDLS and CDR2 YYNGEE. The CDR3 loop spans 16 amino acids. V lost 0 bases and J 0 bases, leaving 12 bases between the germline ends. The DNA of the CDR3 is TGTGCCAGCAGCGTAGACTCCGGGACGTACCAAGAGACCCAGTACTTC. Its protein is CASSVDSGTYQETQYF.

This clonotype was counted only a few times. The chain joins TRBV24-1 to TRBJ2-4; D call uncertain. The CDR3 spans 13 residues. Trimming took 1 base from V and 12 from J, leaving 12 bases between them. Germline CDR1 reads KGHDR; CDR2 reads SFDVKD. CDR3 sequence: CATSDLQGLNQYF. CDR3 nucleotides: TGTGCCACCAGTGATTTACAAGGGCTCAATCAGTACTTC.

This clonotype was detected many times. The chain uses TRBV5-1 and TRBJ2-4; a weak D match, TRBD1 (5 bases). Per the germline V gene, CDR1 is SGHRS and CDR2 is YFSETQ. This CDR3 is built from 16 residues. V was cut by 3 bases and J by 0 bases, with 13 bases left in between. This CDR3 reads CASSSQDRIAKNIQYF. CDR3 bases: TGCGCCAGCAGCTCACAGGACCGTATAGCCAAAAACATTCAGTACTTC.

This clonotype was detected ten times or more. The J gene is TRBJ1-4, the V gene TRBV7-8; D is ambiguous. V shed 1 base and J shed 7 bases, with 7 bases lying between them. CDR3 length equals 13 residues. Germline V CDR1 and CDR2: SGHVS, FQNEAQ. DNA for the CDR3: TGTGCCAGCAGCTTAGGAGGGTTTGAAAAACTGTTTTTT. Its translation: CASSLGGFEKLFF.

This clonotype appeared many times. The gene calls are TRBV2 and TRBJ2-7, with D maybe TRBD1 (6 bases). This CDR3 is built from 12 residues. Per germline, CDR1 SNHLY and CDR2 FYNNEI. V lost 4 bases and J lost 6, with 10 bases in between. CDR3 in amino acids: CASSGGTSEQYF. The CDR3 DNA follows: TGTGCCAGCAGTGGGGGGACATCCGAGCAGTACTTC.

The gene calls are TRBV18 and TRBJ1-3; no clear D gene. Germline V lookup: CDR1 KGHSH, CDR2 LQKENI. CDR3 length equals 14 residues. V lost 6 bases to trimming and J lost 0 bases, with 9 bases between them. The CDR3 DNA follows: TGTGCCAGCTCCGAGGTCGACTCTGGAAACACCATATATTTT. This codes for CASSEVDSGNTIYF. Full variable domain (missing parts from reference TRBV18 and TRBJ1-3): NAGVMQNPRHLVRRRGQEARLRCSPMKGHSHVYWYRQLPEEGLKFMVYLQKENIIDESGMPKERFSAEFPKEGPSILRIQQVVRGDSAAYFCASSEVDSGNTIYFGEGSWLTVV.

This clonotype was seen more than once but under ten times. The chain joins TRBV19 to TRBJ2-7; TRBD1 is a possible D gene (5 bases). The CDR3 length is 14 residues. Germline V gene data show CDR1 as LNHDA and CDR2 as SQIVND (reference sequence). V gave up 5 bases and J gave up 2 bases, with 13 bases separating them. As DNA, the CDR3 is TGTGCCAGTAGTCCAACAACAGGCGCCTACGAGCAGTACTTC. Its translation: CASSPTTGAYEQYF.

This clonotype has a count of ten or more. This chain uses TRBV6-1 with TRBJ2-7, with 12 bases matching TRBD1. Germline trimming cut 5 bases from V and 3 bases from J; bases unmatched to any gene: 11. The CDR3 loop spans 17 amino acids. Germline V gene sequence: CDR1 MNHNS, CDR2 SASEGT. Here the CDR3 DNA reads TGTGCCAGCAGTCGGGACAGGGGGCAAAAGAGGGTCTACGAGCAGTACTTC. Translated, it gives CASSRDRGQKRVYEQYF.

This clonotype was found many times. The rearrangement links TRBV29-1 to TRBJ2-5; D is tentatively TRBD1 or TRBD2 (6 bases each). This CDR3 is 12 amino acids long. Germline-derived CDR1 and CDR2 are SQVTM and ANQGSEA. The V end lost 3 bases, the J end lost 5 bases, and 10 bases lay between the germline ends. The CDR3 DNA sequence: TGCAGCGTTGACGGGGGCGCGGAGACCCAGTACTTC. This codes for CSVDGGAETQYF.